This T cell receptor (beta chain) is from a study of T cell responses to AZD1222 COVID-19 vaccine. This clone is a singleton in its sample. What it binds is not known. TCRdb keeps only in-frame clones here, not all; method: immunoSEQ multiplex PCR. The data show approximately 180,000 clones, around nine tenths seen once. V lost 4 bases and J 4 bases, leaving 11 bases between the germline ends. This CDR3 region has 13 residues. Overall study findings and caveats: An increase in Spike-specific TCR breadth and depth was observed after two AZD1222 doses.

The rearrangement links TRBV5-3 to TRBJ1-2; D is ambiguous. TRBV5-3 is an open reading frame whose function is uncertain. This TCR was sampled from an adult who received the MenACWY meningococcal vaccine as a control. The material sequenced was peripheral blood, taken 28 days after the second dose of the MenACWY control vaccine. The CDR3 region is CARSLLSGYGYTF. The CDR3 DNA reads as TGTGCCAGAAGCCTCCTCTCTGGCTATGGCTACACCTTC.